This T cell receptor beta chain appears in the sequencing data of a study of T cells in Graves' hyperthyroidism and ophthalmopathy. Study-wide findings and caveats: Expanded thyroid clonotypes (above 0.001) were mostly also found in blood.

There were TCR beta CDR3 regions amplified from RNA transcripts. Researchers ran a first-round RT-PCR on the TCR CDR3 using the HTBI primer set. TCRdb re-analysed the multiplex PCR reads in MiXCR, keeping a single row per CDR3 protein. The table has under 600,000 distinct CDR3 sequences, approximately 15% seen once. Trimming left V 4 bases short and J 0 bases short, with 9 bases between. CDR1 LNHDA and CDR2 SQIVND come from the germline V gene (reference sequence). The CDR3 is made up of 15 amino acids. In its sample, this clonotype was seen a few times. Its antigen is currently unknown. The chain has TRBV19 and TRBJ1-4; tentatively, D is TRBD1 (5 bases). What was sequenced was blood. The sequence derives from a woman between 35 and 50 years old with Graves' ophthalmopathy. The CDR3, as DNA: TGTGCCAGTAGTAACACAGGCGCAACTAATGAAAAACTGTTTTTT. The encoded protein is CASSNTGATNEKLFF.